This T cell receptor beta chain was recovered during a study of shared clonotypes between healthy human individuals. CD45RO-negative, CCR7-positively selected cells formed the naive CD8 fraction, excluding terminally differentiated effector memory CD45RA+ cells. Using immunoSEQ multiplex PCR, the repertoire was profiled, and TCRdb retains in-frame clones only, with some absent. This sample has around 700,000 clones, with about 91% found just once. Trimming cost V 8 bases and J 0 bases, with 10 bases left between them. CDR3 length: 13 amino acids. Germline-derived CDR1 and CDR2 are LNHNV and YYDKDF (reference sequence).

The chain combines TRBV15 with TRBJ2-5; D is unclear. The receptor comes from a man aged 25-45 years in good health. Input material: naive CD8+ T cells sorted from blood. The CDR3 sequence is CATADGYQETQYF. As DNA, the CDR3 is TGTGCCACCGCCGACGGGTACCAAGAGACCCAGTACTTC.